This section outlines one T cell receptor (beta chain) sequence together with its context. Its cognate antigen is unknown. It was with 60 Vbeta and 13 Jbeta primers that the PCR ran. In the original workflow: In a later analysis, 60 million to 90 million unique TCR beta chains included roughly 11 million shared by two or more donors. Measured with immunoSEQ multiplex PCR; TCRdb has only the in-frame clones, and not every one. From that table come the V and J calls and clone size; the DNA was used to work out D and trimming. The sample holds about 190,000 clones, 87% seen once. The data derive from a study of cytomegalovirus exposure and HLA in healthy donors. Study-level findings and limits: Later analysis identified 16,000 or so TCR beta sequences associated with HLA alleles, using a false discovery rate threshold of 0.05.

The length of the CDR3 is 13 residues. Trimming removed 6 bases at V and 4 bases at J, with 10 bases between. CDR1 and CDR2 from the germline V gene are SNHLY and FYNNEI. The TCR was taken from a man younger than 40 in good health and CMV-seronegative. The rearrangement links TRBV2 to TRBJ1-3; TRBD1 is a possible D gene (5 bases). The sample was PBMCs. CDR3 sequence reads: CASRQGPGNTIYF. Here the CDR3 DNA reads TGTGCCAGCAGGCAGGGTCCGGGAAACACCATATATTTT.